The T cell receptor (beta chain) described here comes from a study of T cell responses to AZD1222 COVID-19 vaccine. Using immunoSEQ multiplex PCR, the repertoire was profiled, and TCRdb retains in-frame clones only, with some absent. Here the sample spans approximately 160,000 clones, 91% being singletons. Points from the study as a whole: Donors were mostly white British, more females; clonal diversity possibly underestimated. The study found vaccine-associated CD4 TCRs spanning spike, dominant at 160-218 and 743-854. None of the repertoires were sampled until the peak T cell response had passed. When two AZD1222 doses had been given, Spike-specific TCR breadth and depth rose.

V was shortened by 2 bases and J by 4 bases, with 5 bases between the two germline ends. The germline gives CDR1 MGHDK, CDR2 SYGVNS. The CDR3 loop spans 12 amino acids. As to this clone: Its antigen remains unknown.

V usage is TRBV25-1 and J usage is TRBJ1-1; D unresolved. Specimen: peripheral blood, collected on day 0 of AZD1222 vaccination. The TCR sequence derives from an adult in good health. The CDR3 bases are TGTGCCAGCAGTGAACCCGGCACTGAAGCTTTCTTT. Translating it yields CASSEPGTEAFF.